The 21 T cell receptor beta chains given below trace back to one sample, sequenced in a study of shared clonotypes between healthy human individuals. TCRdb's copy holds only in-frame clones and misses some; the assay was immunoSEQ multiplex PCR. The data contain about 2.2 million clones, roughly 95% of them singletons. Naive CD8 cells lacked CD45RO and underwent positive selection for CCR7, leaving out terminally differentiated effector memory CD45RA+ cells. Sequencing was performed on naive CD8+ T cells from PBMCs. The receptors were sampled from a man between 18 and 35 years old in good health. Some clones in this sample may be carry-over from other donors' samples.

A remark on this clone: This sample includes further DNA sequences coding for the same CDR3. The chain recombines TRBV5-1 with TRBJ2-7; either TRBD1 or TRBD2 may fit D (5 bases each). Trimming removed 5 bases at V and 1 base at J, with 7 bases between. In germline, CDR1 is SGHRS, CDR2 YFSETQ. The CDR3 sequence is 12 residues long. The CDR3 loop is CASRGPSYEQYF. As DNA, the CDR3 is TGCGCCAGCAGGGGACCTTCCTACGAGCAGTACTTC.

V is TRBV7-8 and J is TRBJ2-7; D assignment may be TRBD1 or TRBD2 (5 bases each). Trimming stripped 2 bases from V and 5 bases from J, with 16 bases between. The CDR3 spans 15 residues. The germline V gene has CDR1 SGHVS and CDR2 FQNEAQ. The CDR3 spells CASSLQGFVEDEQYF. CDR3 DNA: TGTGCCAGCAGCTTACAGGGTTTTGTGGAGGACGAGCAGTACTTC.

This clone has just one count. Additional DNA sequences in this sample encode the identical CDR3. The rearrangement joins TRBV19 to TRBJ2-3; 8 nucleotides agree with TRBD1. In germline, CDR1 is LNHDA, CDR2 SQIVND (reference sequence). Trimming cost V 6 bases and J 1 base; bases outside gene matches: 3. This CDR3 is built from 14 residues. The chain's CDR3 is CASSGTGGTDTQYF. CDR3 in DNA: TGTGCCAGTAGCGGGACAGGAGGCACAGATACGCAGTATTTT.

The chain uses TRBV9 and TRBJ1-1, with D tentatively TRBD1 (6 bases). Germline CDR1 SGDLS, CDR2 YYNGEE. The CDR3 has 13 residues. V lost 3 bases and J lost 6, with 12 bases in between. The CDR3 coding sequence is TGTGCCAGCAGCGATGGCAGGGGTGCTGAAGCTTTCTTT. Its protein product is CASSDGRGAEAFF. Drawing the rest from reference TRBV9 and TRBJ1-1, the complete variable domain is DSGVTQTPKHLITATGQRVTLRCSPRSGDLSVYWYQQSLDQGLQFLIQYYNGEERAKGNILERFSAQQFPDLHSELNLSSLELGDSALYFCASSDGRGAEAFFGQGTRLTVV.

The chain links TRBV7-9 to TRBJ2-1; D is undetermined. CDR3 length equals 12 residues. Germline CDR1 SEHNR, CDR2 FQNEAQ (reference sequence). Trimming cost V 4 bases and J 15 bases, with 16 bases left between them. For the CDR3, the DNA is TGTGCCAGCAGCTCGGACCACTTTGGTCCGTTCTTC. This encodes CASSSDHFGPFF.

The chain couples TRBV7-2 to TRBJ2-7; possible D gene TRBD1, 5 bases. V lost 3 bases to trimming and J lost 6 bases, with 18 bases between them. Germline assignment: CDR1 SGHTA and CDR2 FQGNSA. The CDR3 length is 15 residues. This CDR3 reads CASSFWGRTRSEQYF. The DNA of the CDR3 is TGTGCCAGCAGCTTCTGGGGCAGAACGAGGTCCGAGCAGTACTTC.

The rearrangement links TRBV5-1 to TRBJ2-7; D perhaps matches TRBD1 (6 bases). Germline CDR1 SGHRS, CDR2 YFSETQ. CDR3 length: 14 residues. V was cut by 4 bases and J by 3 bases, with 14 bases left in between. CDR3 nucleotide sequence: TGCGCCAGCAGCCCCAGGGGTTTCGGCTACGAGCAGTACTTC. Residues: CASSPRGFGYEQYF.

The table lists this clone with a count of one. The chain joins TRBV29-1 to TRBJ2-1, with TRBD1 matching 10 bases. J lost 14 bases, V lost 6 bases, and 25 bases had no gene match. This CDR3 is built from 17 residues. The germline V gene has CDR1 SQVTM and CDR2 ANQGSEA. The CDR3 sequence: CSVKPGTGVAGAQREFF. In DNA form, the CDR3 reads TGCAGCGTCAAGCCCGGGACAGGGGTCGCGGGGGCCCAACGGGAGTTCTTC.

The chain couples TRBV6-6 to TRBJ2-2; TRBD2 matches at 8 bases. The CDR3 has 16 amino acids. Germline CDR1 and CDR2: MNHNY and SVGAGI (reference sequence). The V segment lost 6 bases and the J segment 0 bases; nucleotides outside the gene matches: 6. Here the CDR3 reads CASSQLAATNTGELFF. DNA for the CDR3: TGTGCCAGCAGCCAACTAGCGGCCACGAACACCGGGGAGCTGTTTTTT.

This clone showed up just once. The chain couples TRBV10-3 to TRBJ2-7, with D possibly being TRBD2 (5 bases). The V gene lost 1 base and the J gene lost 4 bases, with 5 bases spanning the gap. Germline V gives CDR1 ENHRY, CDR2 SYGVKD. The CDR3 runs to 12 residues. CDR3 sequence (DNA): TGTGCCATCAGTGAGTGGACTTACGAGCAGTACTTC. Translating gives CAISEWTYEQYF.

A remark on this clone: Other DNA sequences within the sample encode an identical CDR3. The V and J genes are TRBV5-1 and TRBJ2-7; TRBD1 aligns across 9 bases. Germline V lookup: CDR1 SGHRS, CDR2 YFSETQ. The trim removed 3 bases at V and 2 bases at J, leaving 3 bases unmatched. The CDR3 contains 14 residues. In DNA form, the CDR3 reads TGCGCCAGCAGCTGGGGACAGGGAGCCTACGAGCAGTACTTC. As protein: CASSWGQGAYEQYF.

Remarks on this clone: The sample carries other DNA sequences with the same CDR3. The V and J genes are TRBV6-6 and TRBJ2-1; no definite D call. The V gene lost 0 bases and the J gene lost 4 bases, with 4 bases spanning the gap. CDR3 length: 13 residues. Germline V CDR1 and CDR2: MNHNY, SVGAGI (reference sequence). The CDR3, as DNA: TGTGCCAGCAGTTACTCGAATTACAATGAGCAGTTCTTC. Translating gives CASSYSNYNEQFF.

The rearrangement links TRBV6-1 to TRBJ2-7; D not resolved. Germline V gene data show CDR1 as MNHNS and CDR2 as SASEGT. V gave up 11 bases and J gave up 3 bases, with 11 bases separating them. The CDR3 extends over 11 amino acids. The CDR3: CALPVGYEQYF. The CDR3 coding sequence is TGTGCCCTCCCTGTGGGCTACGAGCAGTACTTC.

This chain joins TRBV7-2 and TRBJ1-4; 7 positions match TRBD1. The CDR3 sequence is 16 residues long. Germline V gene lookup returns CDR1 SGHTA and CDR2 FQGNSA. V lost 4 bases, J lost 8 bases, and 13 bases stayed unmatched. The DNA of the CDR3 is TGTGCCAGCAGCTCCCGAGATAGGGGGCGTGGGGAAAAACTGTTTTTT. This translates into CASSSRDRGRGEKLFF.

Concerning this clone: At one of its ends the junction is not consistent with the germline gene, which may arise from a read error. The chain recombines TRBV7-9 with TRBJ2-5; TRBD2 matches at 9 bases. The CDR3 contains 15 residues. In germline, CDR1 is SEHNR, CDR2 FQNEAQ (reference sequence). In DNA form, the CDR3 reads TGTGCCAGCAGCTTAGATCGAGAACTAGCGGGTTTGGCTGACTTC. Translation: CASSLDRELAGLADF.

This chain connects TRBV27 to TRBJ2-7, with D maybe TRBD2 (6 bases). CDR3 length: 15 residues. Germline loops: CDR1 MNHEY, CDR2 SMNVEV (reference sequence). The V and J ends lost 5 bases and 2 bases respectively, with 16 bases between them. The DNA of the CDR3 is TGTGCCAGCAGTCTTAGGGGTAGCGGAGCCTACGAGCAGTACTTC. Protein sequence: CASSLRGSGAYEQYF.

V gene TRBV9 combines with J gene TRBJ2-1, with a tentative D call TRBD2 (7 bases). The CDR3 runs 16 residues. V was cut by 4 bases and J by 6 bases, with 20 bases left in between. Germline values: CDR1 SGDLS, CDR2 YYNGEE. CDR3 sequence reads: CASSPRPRGGINEQFF. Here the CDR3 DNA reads TGTGCCAGCAGCCCCCGTCCAAGGGGGGGGATCAATGAGCAGTTCTTC.

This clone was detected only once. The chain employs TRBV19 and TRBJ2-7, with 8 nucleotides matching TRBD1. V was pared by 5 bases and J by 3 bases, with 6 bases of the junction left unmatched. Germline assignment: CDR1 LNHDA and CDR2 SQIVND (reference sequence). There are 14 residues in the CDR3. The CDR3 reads CASSRWDRIYEQYF. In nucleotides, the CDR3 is TGTGCCAGTAGTCGCTGGGACAGGATCTACGAGCAGTACTTC.

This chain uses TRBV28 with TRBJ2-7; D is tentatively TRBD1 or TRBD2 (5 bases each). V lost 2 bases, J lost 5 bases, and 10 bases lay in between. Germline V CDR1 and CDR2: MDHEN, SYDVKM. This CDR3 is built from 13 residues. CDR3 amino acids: CASSLEGDDEQYF. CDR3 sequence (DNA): TGTGCCAGCAGTTTAGAAGGGGACGACGAGCAGTACTTC.

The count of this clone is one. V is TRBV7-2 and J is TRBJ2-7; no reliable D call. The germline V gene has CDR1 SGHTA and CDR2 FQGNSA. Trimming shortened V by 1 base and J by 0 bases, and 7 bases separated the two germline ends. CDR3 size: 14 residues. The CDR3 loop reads CASSLVTSSYEQYF. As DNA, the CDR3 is TGTGCCAGCAGCTTAGTAACGTCCTCCTACGAGCAGTACTTC.

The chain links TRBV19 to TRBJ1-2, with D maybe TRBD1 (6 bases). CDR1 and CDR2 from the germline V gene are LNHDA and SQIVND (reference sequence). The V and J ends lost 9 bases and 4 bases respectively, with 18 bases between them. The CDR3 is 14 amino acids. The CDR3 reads CASEWGAGGYGYTF. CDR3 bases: TGTGCCAGCGAATGGGGGGCGGGTGGCTATGGCTACACCTTC.